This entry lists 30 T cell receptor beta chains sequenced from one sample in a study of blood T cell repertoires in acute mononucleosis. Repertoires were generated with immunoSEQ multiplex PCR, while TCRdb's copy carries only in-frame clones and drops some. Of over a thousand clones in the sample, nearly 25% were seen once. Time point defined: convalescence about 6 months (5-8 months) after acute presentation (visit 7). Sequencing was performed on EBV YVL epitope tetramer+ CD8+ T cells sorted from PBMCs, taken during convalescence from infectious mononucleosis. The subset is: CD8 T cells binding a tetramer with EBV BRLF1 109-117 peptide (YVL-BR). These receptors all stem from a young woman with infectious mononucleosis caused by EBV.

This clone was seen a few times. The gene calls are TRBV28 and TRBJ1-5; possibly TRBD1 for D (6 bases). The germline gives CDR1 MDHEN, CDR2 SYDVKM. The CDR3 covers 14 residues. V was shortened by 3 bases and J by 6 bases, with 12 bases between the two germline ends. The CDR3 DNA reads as TGTGCCAGCAGTTTCCTTCTGGGGGCTCAGCCCCAGCATTTT. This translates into CASSFLLGAQPQHF.

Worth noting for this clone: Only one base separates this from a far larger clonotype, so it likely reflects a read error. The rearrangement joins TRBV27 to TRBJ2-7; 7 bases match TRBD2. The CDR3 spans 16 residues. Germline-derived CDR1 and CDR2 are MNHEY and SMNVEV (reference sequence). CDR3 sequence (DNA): TGTGCCAGCAGTTTATCGATCCGGGAGGCTCTCTACGAGCATTACTTC. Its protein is CASSLSIREALYEHYF.

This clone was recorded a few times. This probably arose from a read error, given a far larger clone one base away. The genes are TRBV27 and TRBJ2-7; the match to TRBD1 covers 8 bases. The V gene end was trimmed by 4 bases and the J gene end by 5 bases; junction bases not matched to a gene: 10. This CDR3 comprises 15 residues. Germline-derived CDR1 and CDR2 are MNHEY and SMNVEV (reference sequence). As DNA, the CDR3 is TGTGCCAGCAGTTCCCTCTCGGACAGGGTTGACGAGCAGTACTTC. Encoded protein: CASSSLSDRVDEQYF.

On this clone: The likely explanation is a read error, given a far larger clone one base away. CDR3 in amino acids: CASCFLLGGAQPQHF. CDR3 nucleotide sequence: TGTGCCAGCTGTTTCCTTCTGGGGGGGGCTCAGCCCCAGCATTTT. The V and J genes are TRBV28 and TRBJ1-5; a weak D match, TRBD1 (6 bases). This CDR3 spans 15 amino acids. CDR1 and CDR2 from the germline V gene are MDHEN and SYDVKM.

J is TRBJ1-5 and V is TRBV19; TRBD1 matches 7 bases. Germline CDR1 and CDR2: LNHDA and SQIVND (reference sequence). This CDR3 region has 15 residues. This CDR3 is CDIRPHLGGGQPQHF. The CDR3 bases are TGTGACATTAGACCTCATCTTGGAGGGGGCCAGCCCCAGCATTTT.

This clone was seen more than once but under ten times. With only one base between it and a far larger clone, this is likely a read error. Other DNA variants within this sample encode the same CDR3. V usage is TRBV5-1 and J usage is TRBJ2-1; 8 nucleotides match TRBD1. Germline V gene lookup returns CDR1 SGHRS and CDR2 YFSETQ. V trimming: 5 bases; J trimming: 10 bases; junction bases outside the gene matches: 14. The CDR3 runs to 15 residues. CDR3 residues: CASSASGTGVGEQFF. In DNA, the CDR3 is TGCGCCAGCAGTGCCTCGGGGACAGGTGTAGGGGAGCAGTTCTTC.

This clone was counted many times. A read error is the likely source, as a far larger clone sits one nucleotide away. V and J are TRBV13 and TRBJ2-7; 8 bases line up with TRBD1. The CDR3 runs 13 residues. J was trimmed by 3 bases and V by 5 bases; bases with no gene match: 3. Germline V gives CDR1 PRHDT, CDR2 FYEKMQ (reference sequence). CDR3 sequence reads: CASSAGGYYEQYF. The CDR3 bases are TGTGCCAGCAGCGCAGGGGGCTACTACGAGCAGTACTTC.

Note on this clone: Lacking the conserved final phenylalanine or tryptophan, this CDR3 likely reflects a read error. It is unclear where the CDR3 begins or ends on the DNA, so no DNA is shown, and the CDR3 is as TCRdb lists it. The CDR3: CARSDLGGGEIP. The chain is built from TRBV25-1 and TRBJ2-7; the DNA was not used to check the table's D call, TRBD2. The CDR3 length is 12 residues, termini included. The germline V gene has CDR1 MGHDK and CDR2 SYGVNS.

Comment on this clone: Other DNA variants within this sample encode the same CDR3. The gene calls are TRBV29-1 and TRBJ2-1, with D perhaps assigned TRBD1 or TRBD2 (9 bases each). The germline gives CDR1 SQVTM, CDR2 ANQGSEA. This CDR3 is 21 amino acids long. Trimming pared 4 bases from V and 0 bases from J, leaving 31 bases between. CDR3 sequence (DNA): TGCAGCGTTGGAGGGACAGGGTCCGGGACTAGCTGGGCATACTCCTACAATGAGCAGTTCTTC. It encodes CSVGGTGSGTSWAYSYNEQFF.

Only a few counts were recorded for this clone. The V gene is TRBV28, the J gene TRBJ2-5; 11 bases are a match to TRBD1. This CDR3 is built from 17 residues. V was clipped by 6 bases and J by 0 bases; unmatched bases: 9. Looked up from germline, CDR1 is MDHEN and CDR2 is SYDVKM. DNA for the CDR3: TGTGCCAGCAGCGCGCTACGGGACAGGGGGAACCAAGAGACCCAGTACTTC. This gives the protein CASSALRDRGNQETQYF.

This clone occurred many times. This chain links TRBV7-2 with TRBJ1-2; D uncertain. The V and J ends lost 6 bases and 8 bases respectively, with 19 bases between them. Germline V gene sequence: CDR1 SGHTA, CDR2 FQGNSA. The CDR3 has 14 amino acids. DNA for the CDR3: TGTGCCAGCAGTGAGTACGGCTCCGGCGCGGGCTACACCTTC. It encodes CASSEYGSGAGYTF.

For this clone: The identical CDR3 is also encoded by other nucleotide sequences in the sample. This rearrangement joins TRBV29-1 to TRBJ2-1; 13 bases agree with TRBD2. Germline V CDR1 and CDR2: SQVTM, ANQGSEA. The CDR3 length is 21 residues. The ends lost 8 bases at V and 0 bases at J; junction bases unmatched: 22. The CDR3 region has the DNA TGCAGCTTAGGCGGGACTGGGTCCGGGACTAGCGGGGCATACTCCTACAATGAGCAGTTCTTC. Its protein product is CSLGGTGSGTSGAYSYNEQFF.

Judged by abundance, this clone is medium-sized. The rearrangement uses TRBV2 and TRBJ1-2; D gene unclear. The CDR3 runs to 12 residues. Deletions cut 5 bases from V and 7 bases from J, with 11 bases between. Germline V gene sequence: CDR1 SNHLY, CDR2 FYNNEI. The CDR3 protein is CASSYIGVGYTF. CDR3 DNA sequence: TGTGCCAGCAGTTATATCGGGGTTGGCTACACCTTC.

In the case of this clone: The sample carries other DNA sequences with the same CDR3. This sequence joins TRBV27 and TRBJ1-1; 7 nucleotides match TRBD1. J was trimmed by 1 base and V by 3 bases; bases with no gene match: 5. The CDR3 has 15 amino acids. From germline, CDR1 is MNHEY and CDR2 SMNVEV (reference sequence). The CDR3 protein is CASSFLGQTNTEAFF. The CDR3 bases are TGTGCCAGCAGTTTTCTGGGACAGACGAACACTGAAGCTTTCTTT.

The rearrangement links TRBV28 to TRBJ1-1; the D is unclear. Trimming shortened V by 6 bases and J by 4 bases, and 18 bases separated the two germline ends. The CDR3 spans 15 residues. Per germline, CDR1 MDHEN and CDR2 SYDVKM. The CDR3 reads CASRHLLGGGTEAFF. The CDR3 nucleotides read TGTGCCAGCAGACATCTCCTCGGTGGCGGCACTGAAGCTTTCTTT. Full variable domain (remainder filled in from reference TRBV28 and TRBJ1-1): DVKVTQSSRYLVKRTGEKVFLECVQDMDHENMFWYRQDPGLGLRLIYFSYDVKMKEKGDIPEGYSVSREKKERFSLILESASTNQTSMYLCASRHLLGGGTEAFFGQGTRLTVV.

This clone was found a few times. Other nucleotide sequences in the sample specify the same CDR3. CDR3: CSVGGTGSGASGAYSYNEQFF. CDR3 nucleotides: TGCAGCGTTGGCGGGACTGGGTCCGGGGCTAGCGGGGCATACTCCTACAATGAGCAGTTCTTC. The chain combines TRBV29-1 with TRBJ2-1; 9 bases align to TRBD2. The CDR3 contains 21 residues. J was trimmed by 0 bases and V by 4 bases; bases with no gene match: 22. The germline gives CDR1 SQVTM, CDR2 ANQGSEA.

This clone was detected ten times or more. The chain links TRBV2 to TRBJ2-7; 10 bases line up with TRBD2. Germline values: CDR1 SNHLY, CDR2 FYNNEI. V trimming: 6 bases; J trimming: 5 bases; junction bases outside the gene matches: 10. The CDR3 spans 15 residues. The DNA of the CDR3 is TGTGCCAGCAGCTTAGTCCTAGCGGGAGTTCACGAGCAGTACTTC. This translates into CASSLVLAGVHEQYF.

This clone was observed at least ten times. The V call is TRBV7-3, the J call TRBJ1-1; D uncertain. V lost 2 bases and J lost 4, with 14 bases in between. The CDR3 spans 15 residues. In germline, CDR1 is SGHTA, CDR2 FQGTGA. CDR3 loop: CASSLGTLLGTEAFF. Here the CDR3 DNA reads TGTGCCAGCAGCTTAGGTACTCTTCTCGGCACTGAAGCTTTCTTT.

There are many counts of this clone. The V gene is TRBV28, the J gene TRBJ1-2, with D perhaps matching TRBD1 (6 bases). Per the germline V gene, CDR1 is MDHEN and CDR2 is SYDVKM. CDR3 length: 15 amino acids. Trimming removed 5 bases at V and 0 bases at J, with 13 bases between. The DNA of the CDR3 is TGTGCCAGCAGTAACTTCGGGACAACTAACTATGGCTACACCTTC. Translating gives CASSNFGTTNYGYTF.

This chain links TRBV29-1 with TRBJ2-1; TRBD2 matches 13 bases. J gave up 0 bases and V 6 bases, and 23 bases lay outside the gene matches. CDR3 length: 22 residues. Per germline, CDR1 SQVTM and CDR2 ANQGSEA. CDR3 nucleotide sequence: TGCAGCGTAGGGCCAGGGACACGGTCCGGGACTAGCGGGGCATACTCCTACAATGAGCAGTTCTTC. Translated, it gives CSVGPGTRSGTSGAYSYNEQFF.

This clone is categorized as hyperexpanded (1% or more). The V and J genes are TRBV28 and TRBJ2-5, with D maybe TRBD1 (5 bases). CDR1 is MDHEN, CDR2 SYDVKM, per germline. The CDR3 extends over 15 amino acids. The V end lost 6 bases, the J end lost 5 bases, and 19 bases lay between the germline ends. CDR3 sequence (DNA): TGTGCCAGCAGACCTACTCTGGGGCAAGCGGAGACCCAGTACTTC. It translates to CASRPTLGQAETQYF.

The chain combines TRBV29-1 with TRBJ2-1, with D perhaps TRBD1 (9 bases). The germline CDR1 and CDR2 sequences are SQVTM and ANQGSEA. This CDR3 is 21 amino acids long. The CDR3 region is CRVGGTGSGTRGAYSYNEQFF. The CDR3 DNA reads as TGCAGGGTAGGAGGGACAGGGTCCGGGACTAGGGGGGCATACTCCTACAATGAGCAGTTCTTC.

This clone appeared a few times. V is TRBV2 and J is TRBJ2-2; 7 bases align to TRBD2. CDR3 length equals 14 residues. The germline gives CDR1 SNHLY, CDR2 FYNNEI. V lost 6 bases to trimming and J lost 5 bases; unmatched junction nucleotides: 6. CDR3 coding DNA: TGTGCCAGCAGACCCTGGGGAGGGACCGGGGAGCTGTTTTTT. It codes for CASRPWGGTGELFF.

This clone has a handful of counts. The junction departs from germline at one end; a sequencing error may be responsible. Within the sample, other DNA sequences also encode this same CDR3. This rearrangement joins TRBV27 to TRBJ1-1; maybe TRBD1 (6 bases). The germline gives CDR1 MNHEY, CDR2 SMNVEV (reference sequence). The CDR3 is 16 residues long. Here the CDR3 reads CAISFLGQTMNTEAFF. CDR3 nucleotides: TGTGCCATCAGTTTTCTTGGACAGACAATGAACACTGAAGCTTTCTTT.

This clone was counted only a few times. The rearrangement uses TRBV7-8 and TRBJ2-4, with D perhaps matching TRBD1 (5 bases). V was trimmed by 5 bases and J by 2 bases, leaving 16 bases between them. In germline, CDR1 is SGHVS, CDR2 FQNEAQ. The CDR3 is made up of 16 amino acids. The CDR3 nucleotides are TGTGCCAGCAGCCCTCTTCGATGGGGCTCCAAAAACATTCAGTACTTC. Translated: CASSPLRWGSKNIQYF.

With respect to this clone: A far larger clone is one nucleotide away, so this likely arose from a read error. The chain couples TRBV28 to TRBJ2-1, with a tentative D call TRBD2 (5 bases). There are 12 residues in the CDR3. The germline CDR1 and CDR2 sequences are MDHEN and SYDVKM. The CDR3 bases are TGTGGCAGCAGCCGCTATAGCGATGAGCAGTTCTTC. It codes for CGSSRYSDEQFF.

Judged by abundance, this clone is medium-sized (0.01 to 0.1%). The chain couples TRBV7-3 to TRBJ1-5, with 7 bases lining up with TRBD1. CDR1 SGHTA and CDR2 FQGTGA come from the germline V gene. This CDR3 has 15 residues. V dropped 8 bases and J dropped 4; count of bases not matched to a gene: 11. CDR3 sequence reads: CASRTGVMSNQPQHF. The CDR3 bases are TGTGCCAGCCGAACAGGGGTAATGAGTAATCAGCCCCAGCATTTT.

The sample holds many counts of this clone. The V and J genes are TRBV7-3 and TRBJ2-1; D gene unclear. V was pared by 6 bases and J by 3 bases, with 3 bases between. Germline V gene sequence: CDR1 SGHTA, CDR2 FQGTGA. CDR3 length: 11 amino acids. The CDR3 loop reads CASSIYNEQFF. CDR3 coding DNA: TGTGCCAGCAGTATCTACAATGAGCAGTTCTTC.

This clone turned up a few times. The CDR3 DNA reads as TGTGCCAGCAGTTTTCTGGGGGGGGCTCAGCCCCAGCATTTT. Translation gives CASSFLGGAQPQHF. V usage is TRBV27 and J usage is TRBJ1-5, with D maybe TRBD1 (6 bases). V gave up 3 bases and J gave up 6 bases, with 12 bases separating them. This CDR3 is built from 14 residues. From germline, CDR1 is MNHEY and CDR2 SMNVEV (reference sequence).

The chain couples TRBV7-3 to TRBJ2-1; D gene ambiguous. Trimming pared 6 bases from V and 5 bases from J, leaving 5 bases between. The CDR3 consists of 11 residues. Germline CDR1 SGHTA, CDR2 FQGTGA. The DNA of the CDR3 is TGTGCCAGCAGTGCCCACAATGAGCAGTTCTTC. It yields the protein CASSAHNEQFF.